Included here is one T cell receptor (beta chain) sequence, with context. Antigen unknown. The junction had 9 bases not matched to a gene; V was cut back by 4 bases and J by 8 bases. The V gene's germline CDR1 is MNHEY and CDR2 SVGAGI. The CDR3 contains 14 residues. This sample was included in a study of T cells in tuberculosis. General study points: Using the GMM-specific repertoire gave about 90% accuracy versus about 70% with motifs.

Only in-frame clones appear in the TCRdb table, and some are missing; sequencing was by immunoSEQ multiplex PCR. The table has under 40,000 clones, about 89% seen once. V usage is TRBV6-5 and J usage is TRBJ1-2; TRBD1 agrees at 8 bases. Sample: PBMCs. The receptor comes from a donor aged 10 to 29 with latent tuberculosis or without tuberculosis infection. The CDR3 reads CASSSGGANGGYTF. The CDR3 DNA sequence: TGTGCCAGCAGTTCAGGGGGCGCCAATGGGGGCTACACCTTC.